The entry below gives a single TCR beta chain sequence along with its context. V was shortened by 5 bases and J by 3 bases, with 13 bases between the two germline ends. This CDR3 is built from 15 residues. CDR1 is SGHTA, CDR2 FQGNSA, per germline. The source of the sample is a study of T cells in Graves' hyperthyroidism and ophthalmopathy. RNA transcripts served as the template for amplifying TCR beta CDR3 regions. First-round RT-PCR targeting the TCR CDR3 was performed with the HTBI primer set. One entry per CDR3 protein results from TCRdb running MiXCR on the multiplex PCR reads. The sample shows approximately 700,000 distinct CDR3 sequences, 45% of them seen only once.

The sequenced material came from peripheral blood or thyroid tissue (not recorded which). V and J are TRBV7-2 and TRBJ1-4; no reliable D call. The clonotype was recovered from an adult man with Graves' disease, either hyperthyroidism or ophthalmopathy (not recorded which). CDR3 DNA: TGTGCCAGCAGCGAACAGAGGGCCCCTAATGAAAAACTGTTTTTT. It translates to CASSEQRAPNEKLFF. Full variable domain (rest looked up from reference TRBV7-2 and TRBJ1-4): GAGVSQSPSNKVTEKGKDVELRCDPISGHTALYWYRQSLGQGLEFLIYFQGNSAPDKSGLPSDRFSAERTGGSVSTLTIQRTQQEDSAVYLCASSEQRAPNEKLFFGSGTQLSVL.